This T cell receptor (beta chain) was sequenced for a study of shared T cell receptors in the human thymus. CDR3 length: 16 amino acids. The V and J ends lost 5 bases and 3 bases, in that order; junction bases with no gene match: 10. Germline-derived CDR1 and CDR2 are MNHEY and SMNVEV (reference sequence). Sequencing used immunoSEQ multiplex PCR; TCRdb keeps in-frame clones, though not all of them. Of 640,000 or so clones in the sample, 87% were seen once. These data also featured in a second study, about human thymus T cells. That paper notes: Donor material was obtained from healthy Finnish infants undergoing corrective surgery for congenital heart defects. Resected material from corrective heart surgery provided the thymus tissue analysed. Thymic as well as blood repertoires seemed to favor certain V and J genes unevenly. Related studies found that unrelated individuals share highly overlapping thymic repertoires.

Sequenced material: thymocytes. The V gene is TRBV27, the J gene TRBJ2-5, with 9 bases matching TRBD1. The TCR comes from a boy younger than two with a congenital heart defect. The CDR3 DNA follows: TGTGCCAGCAGTCTCAATCTCCGGGACAGGGAAGAGACCCAGTACTTC. This gives the protein CASSLNLRDREETQYF.